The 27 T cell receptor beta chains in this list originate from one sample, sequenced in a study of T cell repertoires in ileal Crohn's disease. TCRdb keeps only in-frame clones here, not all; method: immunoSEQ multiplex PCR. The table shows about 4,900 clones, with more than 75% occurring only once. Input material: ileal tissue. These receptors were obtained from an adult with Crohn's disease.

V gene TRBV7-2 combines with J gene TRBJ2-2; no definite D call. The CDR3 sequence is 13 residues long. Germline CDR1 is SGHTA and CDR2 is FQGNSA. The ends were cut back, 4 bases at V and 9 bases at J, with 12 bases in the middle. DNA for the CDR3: TGTGCCAGCAGCTCGGTTGCTTTCAGGGAGCTGTTTTTT. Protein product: CASSSVAFRELFF.

The CDR3 DNA reads TGTGCCAGTAGTATGAATGCGGGACAGGCCAATTCACCCCTCCACTTT. This gives the protein CASSMNAGQANSPLHF. The chain uses TRBV19 and TRBJ1-6; 8 bases agree with TRBD1. With V trimmed by 3 bases and J by 7 bases, 8 bases remained unmatched. This CDR3 spans 16 amino acids. The germline gives CDR1 LNHDA, CDR2 SQIVND (reference sequence).

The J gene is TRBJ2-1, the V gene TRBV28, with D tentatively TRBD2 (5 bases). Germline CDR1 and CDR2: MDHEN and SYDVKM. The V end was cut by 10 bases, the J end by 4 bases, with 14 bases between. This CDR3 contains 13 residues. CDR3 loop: CATIDYSYNEQFF. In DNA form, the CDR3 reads TGTGCCACTATCGACTACTCTTACAATGAGCAGTTCTTC.

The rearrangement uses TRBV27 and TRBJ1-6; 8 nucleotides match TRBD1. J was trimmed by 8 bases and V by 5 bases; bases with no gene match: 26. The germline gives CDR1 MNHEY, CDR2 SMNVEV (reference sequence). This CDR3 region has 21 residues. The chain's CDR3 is CASSNTKTGDALQLFDSPLHF. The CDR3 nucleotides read TGTGCCAGCAGTAACACGAAGACAGGGGACGCCTTGCAACTTTTCGATTCACCCCTCCACTTT.

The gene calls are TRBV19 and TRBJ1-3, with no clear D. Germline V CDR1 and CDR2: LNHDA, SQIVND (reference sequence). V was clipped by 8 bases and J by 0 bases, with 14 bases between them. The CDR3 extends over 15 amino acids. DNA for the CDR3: TGTGCCAGTTGCGCGGGAAGCGGCTCTGGAAACACCATATATTTT. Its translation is CASCAGSGSGNTIYF.

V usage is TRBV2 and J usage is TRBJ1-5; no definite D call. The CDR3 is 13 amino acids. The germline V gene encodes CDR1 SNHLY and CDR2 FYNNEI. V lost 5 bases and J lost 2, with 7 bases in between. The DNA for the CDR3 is TGTGCCAGCAGTCAGTTTGGCAATCAGCCCCAGCATTTT. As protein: CASSQFGNQPQHF.

The CDR3 region is CASSPRETQYF. The DNA of the CDR3 is TGTGCCAGCAGCCCGCGGGAGACCCAGTACTTC. The genes are TRBV7-2 and TRBJ2-5; D not resolved. V lost 5 bases and J 5 bases, leaving 6 bases between the germline ends. Germline CDR1 is SGHTA and CDR2 is FQGNSA. The CDR3 has 11 residues.

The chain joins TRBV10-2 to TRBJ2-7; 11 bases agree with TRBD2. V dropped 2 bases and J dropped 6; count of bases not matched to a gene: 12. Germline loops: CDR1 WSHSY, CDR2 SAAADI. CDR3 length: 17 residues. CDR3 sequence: CASSELTSGGSVTEQYF. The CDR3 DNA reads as TGCGCCAGCAGTGAGCTCACTAGCGGGGGTTCGGTTACCGAGCAGTACTTC.

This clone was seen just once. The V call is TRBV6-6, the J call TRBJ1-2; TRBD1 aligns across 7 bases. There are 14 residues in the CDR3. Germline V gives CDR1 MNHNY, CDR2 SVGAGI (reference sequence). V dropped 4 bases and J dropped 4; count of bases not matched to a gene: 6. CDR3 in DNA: TGTGCCAGCAGTTCGACAGGGCAGGCCTATGGCTACACCTTC. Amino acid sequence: CASSSTGQAYGYTF.

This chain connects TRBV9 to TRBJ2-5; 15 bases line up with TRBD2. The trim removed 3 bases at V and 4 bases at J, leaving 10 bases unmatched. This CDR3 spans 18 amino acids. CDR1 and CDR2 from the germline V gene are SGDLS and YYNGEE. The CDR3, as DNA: TGTGCCAGCAGCGGGACTAGCGGGGGGGCCTCCATCGGAGAGACCCAGTACTTC. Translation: CASSGTSGGASIGETQYF.

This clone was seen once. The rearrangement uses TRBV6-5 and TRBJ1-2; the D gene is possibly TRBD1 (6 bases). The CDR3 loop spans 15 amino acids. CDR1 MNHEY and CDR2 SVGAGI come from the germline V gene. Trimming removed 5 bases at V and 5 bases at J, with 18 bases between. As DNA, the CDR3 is TGTGCCAGCAGTCCCACAGGGCTTGGGTTTTATGGCTACACCTTC. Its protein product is CASSPTGLGFYGYTF.

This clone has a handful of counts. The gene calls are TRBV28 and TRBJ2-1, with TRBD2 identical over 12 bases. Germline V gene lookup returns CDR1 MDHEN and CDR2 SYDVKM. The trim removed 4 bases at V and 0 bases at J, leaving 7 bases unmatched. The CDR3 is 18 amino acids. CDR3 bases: TGTGCCAGCAGTTCCCTCCTAGCGGGGGGGAGCTCCTACAATGAGCAGTTCTTC. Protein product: CASSSLLAGGSSYNEQFF.

The DNA of the CDR3 is TGTGCCAGCAGCCCGGACAGGGGACTATCCTACGAGCAGTACTTC. Translating gives CASSPDRGLSYEQYF. The V gene is TRBV5-6, the J gene TRBJ2-7, with 9 nucleotides matching TRBD1. CDR1 and CDR2 (germline): SGHDT, YYEEEE. The V segment lost 4 bases and the J segment 1 base; nucleotides outside the gene matches: 6. This CDR3 has 15 amino acids.

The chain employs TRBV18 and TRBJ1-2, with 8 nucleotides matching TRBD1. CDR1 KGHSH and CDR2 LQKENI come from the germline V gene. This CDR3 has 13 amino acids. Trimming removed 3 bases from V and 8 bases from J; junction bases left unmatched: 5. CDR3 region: CASSPDREKGYTF. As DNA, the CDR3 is TGTGCCAGCTCACCGGACAGGGAGAAGGGCTACACCTTC.

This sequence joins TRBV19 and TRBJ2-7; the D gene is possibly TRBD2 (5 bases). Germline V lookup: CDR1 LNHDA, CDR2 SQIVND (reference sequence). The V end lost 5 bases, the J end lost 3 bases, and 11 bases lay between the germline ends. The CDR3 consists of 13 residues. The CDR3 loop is CASSLRTYYEQYF. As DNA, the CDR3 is TGTGCCAGTAGTCTCCGGACTTACTACGAGCAGTACTTC.

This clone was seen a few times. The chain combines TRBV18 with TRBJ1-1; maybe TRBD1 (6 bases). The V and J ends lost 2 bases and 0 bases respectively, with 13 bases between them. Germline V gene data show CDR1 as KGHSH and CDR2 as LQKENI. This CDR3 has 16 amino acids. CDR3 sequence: CASSPAVGQMNTEAFF. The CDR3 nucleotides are TGTGCCAGCTCACCAGCTGTAGGACAGATGAACACTGAAGCTTTCTTT. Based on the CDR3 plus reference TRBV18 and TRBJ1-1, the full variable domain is NAGVMQNPRHLVRRRGQEARLRCSPMKGHSHVYWYRQLPEEGLKFMVYLQKENIIDESGMPKERFSAEFPKEGPSILRIQQVVRGDSAAYFCASSPAVGQMNTEAFFGQGTRLTVV.

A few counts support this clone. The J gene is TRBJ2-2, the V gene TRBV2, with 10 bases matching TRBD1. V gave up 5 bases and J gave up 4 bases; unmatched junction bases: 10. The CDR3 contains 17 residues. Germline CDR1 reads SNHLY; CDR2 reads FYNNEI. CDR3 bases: TGTGCCAGCAGTATTCGACAGGGGGCCGGAAGCACCGGGGAGCTGTTTTTT. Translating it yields CASSIRQGAGSTGELFF. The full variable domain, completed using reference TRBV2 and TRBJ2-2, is EPEVTQTPSHQVTQMGQEVILRCVPISNHLYFYWYRQILGQKVEFLVSFYNNEISEKSEIFDDQFSVERPDGSNFTLKIRSTKLEDSAMYFCASSIRQGAGSTGELFFGEGSRLTVL.

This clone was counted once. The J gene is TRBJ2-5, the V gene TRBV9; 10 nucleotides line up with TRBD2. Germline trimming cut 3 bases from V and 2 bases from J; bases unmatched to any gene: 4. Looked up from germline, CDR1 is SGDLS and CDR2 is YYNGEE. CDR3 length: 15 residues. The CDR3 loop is CASSGGLAVQETQYF. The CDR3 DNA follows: TGTGCCAGCAGCGGTGGACTAGCGGTTCAAGAGACCCAGTACTTC. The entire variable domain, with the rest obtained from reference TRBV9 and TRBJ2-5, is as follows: DSGVTQTPKHLITATGQRVTLRCSPRSGDLSVYWYQQSLDQGLQFLIQYYNGEERAKGNILERFSAQQFPDLHSELNLSSLELGDSALYFCASSGGLAVQETQYFGPGTRLLVL.

CDR3 bases: TGTGCCAGCAGCCGCGGACAGGCTAACTATGGCTACACCTTC. It specifies CASSRGQANYGYTF. V usage is TRBV7-9 and J usage is TRBJ1-2; TRBD1 matches at 7 bases. V shed 5 bases, J shed 0 bases, and the junction held 3 bases outside the gene matches. Germline CDR1 SEHNR, CDR2 FQNEAQ (reference sequence). The CDR3 sequence is 14 residues long. Drawing the rest from reference TRBV7-9 and TRBJ1-2, the complete variable domain is DTGVSQNPRHKITKRGQNVTFRCDPISEHNRLYWYRQTLGQGPEFLTYFQNEAQLEKSRLLSDRFSAERPKGSFSTLEIQRTEQGDSAMYLCASSRGQANYGYTFGSGTRLTVV.

The chain's CDR3 is CASSAQLQETQYF. Written as DNA, the CDR3 is TGCGCCAGCAGCGCCCAACTTCAAGAGACCCAGTACTTC. The chain couples TRBV5-1 to TRBJ2-5, with D hard to call. Germline CDR1 and CDR2: SGHRS and YFSETQ. CDR3 size: 13 residues. V was cut by 4 bases and J by 2 bases, with 9 bases left in between.

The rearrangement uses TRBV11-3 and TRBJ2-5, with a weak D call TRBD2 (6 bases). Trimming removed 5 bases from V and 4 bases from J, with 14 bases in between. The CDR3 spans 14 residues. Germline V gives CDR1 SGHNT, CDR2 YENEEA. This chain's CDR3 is CASSRRGAGETQYF. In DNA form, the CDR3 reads TGTGCCAGCAGCCGGAGGGGCGCGGGAGAGACCCAGTACTTC.

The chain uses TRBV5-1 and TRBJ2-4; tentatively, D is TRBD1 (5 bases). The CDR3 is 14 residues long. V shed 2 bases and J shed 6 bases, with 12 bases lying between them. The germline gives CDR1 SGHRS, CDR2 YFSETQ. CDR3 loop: CASSLGQGANIQYF. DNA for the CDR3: TGCGCCAGCAGCTTAGGCCAGGGTGCAAACATTCAGTACTTC.

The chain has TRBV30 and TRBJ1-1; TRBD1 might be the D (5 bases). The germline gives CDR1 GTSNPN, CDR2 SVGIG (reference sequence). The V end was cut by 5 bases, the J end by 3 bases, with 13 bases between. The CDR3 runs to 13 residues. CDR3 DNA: TGTGCCTGGTCGACCGACAGATACACTGAAGCTTTCTTT. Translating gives CAWSTDRYTEAFF.

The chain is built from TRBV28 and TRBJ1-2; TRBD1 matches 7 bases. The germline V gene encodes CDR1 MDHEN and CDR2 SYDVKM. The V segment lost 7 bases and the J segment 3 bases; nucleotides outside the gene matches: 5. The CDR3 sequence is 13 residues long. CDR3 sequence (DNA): TGTGCCAGCATAGGGCAGGGGGACTATGGCTACACCTTC. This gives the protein CASIGQGDYGYTF.

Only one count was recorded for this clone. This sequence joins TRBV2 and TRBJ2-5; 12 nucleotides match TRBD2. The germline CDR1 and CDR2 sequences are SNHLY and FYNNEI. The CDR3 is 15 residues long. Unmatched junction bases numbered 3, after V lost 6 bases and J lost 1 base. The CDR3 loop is CASSRTSGVQETQYF. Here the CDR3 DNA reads TGTGCCAGCAGCCGGACTAGCGGGGTCCAAGAGACCCAGTACTTC.

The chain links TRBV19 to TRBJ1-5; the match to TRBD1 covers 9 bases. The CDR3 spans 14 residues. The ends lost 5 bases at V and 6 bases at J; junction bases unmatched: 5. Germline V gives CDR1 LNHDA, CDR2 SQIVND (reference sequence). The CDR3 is CASSETGGSQPQHF. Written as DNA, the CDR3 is TGTGCCAGTAGTGAGACAGGGGGATCTCAGCCCCAGCATTTT.

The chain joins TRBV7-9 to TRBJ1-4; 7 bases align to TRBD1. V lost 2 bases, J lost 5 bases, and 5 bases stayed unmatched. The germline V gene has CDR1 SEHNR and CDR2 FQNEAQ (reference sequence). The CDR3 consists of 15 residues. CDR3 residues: CASSLYGTENEKLFF. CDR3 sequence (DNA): TGTGCCAGCAGCTTATATGGGACAGAGAATGAAAAACTGTTTTTT. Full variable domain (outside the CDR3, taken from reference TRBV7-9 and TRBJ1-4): DTGVSQNPRHKITKRGQNVTFRCDPISEHNRLYWYRQTLGQGPEFLTYFQNEAQLEKSRLLSDRFSAERPKGSFSTLEIQRTEQGDSAMYLCASSLYGTENEKLFFGSGTQLSVL.